The clone carrying this T cell receptor (beta chain) was detected only once. Data came from immunoSEQ multiplex PCR; TCRdb stores just in-frame clones and leaves some out. The data hold about 40,000 clones, with around 90% observed a single time. The V end lost 3 bases, the J end lost 4 bases, and 6 bases lay between the germline ends. The germline gives CDR1 DFQATT, CDR2 SNEGSKA (reference sequence). The CDR3 has 11 residues. The data belong to a study of T cell changes during pregnancy in multiple sclerosis. The chain couples TRBV20-1 to TRBJ2-5; D may be TRBD1 (6 bases). The specimen was CD4+ T cells from peripheral blood mononuclear cells, collected in the third trimester of pregnancy. This clonotype was obtained from a female donor with multiple sclerosis, enrolled in a pregnancy study. The CDR3 DNA follows: TGCAGTGCTAGGACAGGAGAGACCCAGTACTTC. This translates into CSARTGETQYF.